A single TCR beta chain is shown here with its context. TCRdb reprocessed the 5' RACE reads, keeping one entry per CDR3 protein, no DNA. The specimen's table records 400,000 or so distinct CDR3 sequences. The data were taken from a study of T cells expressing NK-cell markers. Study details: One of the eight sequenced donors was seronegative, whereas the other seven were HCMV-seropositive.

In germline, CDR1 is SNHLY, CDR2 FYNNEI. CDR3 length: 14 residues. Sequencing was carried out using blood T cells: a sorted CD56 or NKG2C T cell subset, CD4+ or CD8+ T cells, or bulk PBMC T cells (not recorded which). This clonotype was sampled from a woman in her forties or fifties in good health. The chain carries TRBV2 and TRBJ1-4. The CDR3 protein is CASSRRAPNEKLFF.